This passage covers 31 T cell receptor beta chains from one sample sequenced in a study of beta chain features in type 1 diabetes (dated by TCRdb to 2017 to 2018). The library was obtained by the immunoSEQ multiplex PCR assay. The entire amount of isolated RNA was reverse transcribed using the High Capacity cDNA Reverse Transcription Kit, so the sequenced TCRB transcripts were expressed ones. TCRdb took this table from immuneACCESS and kept in-frame rearrangements with V and J called. Such tables lack part of the clones; where checked against another copy, unresolved V genes explain under half of the gap, and the rest is unexplained. The sample contains nearly 350,000 clones, roughly 8% of them found a single time. 0.44% of the sample is taken by the ten largest. Sequenced: central memory CD4+ T cells from blood. Source of these receptors: a woman aged 18 to 35 in good health.

This clone was seen only a few times. V usage is TRBV4-2 and J usage is TRBJ2-3, with D possibly TRBD1 on 6 matching bases. The length of the CDR3 is 16 residues. Looked up from germline, CDR1 is LGHNA and CDR2 is YNFKEQ. V was shortened by 4 bases and J by 4 bases, with 18 bases between the two germline ends. The CDR3 sequence: CASSPSTTGWADTQYF. In DNA form, the CDR3 reads TGTGCCAGCAGCCCAAGCACGACAGGTTGGGCAGATACGCAGTATTTT.

This clone was counted a few times. V and J are TRBV13 and TRBJ1-1; tentatively, D is TRBD1 (6 bases). This CDR3 is built from 16 residues. Germline V CDR1 and CDR2: PRHDT, FYEKMQ (reference sequence). Trimming shortened V by 6 bases and J by 1 base, and 18 bases separated the two germline ends. CDR3 sequence: CASRRRDTSWNTEAFF. Written as DNA, the CDR3 is TGTGCCAGCAGACGCCGGGACACCTCATGGAACACTGAAGCTTTCTTT.

This clone has only a few counts. CDR3 nucleotide sequence: TGTGCCAGTACCGGGCCAGGGAGGAATGAGCAGTTCTTC. This translates into CASTGPGRNEQFF. This chain connects TRBV19 to TRBJ2-1; TRBD2 might be the D (6 bases). The V end was cut by 7 bases, the J end by 7 bases, with 14 bases between. Per germline, CDR1 LNHDA and CDR2 SQIVND (reference sequence). The CDR3 is 13 residues long.

The rearrangement joins TRBV11-1 to TRBJ2-1; D not resolved. Trimming cost V 2 bases and J 5 bases, with 10 bases left between them. The CDR3 contains 14 residues. Germline CDR1 and CDR2: SGHAT and FQDESV (reference sequence). Here the CDR3 reads CASSLNPANNEQFF. As DNA, the CDR3 is TGTGCCAGCAGCTTAAATCCAGCGAACAATGAGCAGTTCTTC.

The rearrangement joins TRBV5-4 to TRBJ2-7, with D uncertain. The germline CDR1 and CDR2 sequences are SGHNT and YYREEE (reference sequence). The CDR3 length is 13 residues. V was pared by 5 bases and J by 0 bases, with 9 bases between. In DNA, the CDR3 is TGTGCCAGCAGACTTAAGAGCTCCTACGAGCAGTACTTC. Translation: CASRLKSSYEQYF.

This clone was counted a few times. The chain combines TRBV20-1 with TRBJ2-1; a possible D gene is TRBD2 (5 bases). V was shortened by 5 bases and J by 12 bases, with 14 bases between the two germline ends. This CDR3 comprises 11 residues. Germline CDR1 is DFQATT and CDR2 is SNEGSKA (reference sequence). The CDR3 DNA follows: TGCAGTGCTGCGGGCCTAAATACGCAGTTCTTC. Translated: CSAAGLNTQFF.

This chain links TRBV5-1 with TRBJ2-5; the match to TRBD1 covers 7 bases. Germline assignment: CDR1 SGHRS and CDR2 YFSETQ. The V gene end was trimmed by 4 bases and the J gene end by 2 bases; junction bases not matched to a gene: 5. The CDR3 totals 14 residues. The CDR3 DNA follows: TGCGCCAGCAGCCCCCGGGACAGTCAAGAGACCCAGTACTTC. Amino acid sequence: CASSPRDSQETQYF.

This clone has a handful of counts. The rearrangement joins TRBV28 to TRBJ2-7; perhaps TRBD1 as D (7 bases). Germline values: CDR1 MDHEN, CDR2 SYDVKM. The CDR3 covers 14 residues. V gave up 4 bases and J gave up 1 base, with 11 bases separating them. The CDR3 DNA reads as TGTGCCAGCAGTTCAGGGGGGAGGTCCTACGAGCAGTACTTC. This gives the protein CASSSGGRSYEQYF.

This clone was seen only a few times. This chain uses TRBV5-1 with TRBJ1-1, with D maybe TRBD1 (6 bases). The V end lost 4 bases, the J end lost 1 base, and 11 bases lay between the germline ends. This CDR3 comprises 14 residues. Germline CDR1 is SGHRS and CDR2 is YFSETQ. The CDR3 reads CASSPGEGNTEAFF. The CDR3 nucleotides are TGCGCCAGCAGCCCAGGGGAGGGGAACACTGAAGCTTTCTTT.

Here the CDR3 reads CASSLATGTGAYEQYF. The CDR3 DNA is TGCGCCAGCAGCTTGGCAACCGGGACAGGGGCCTACGAGCAGTACTTC. This rearrangement joins TRBV5-1 to TRBJ2-7; 10 bases fit TRBD1. Germline V CDR1 and CDR2: SGHRS, YFSETQ. The CDR3 totals 16 residues. After removal of 0 bases from V and 2 bases from J, the junction contained 5 bases not matched to a gene.

This clone was seen a handful of times. The V call is TRBV10-3, the J call TRBJ2-7, with TRBD1 matching over 9 bases. Germline V CDR1 and CDR2: ENHRY, SYGVKD. CDR3 length equals 13 residues. Trimming removed 11 bases from V and 5 bases from J; junction bases left unmatched: 10. The CDR3: CAVGTGSPNEQYF. CDR3 sequence (DNA): TGTGCCGTTGGGACAGGGAGTCCTAACGAGCAGTACTTC.

This clone was seen only a few times. The V call is TRBV4-2, the J call TRBJ1-4; unclear D gene. This CDR3 region has 17 residues. Germline-derived CDR1 and CDR2 are LGHNA and YNFKEQ. The V end lost 0 bases, the J end lost 7 bases, and 18 bases lay between the germline ends. CDR3 region: CASSQESRNSGVEKLFF. Written as DNA, the CDR3 is TGTGCCAGCAGCCAAGAATCGCGCAACAGCGGGGTTGAAAAACTGTTTTTT.

This clone was detected only a few times. This rearrangement joins TRBV6-6 to TRBJ1-1, with D maybe TRBD1 (6 bases). Trimming cost V 5 bases and J 0 bases, with 10 bases left between them. Germline V CDR1 and CDR2: MNHNY, SVGAGI (reference sequence). This CDR3 spans 14 amino acids. CDR3 DNA sequence: TGTGCCAGCAGTAAACAGGGTCTGAACACTGAAGCTTTCTTT. Residues: CASSKQGLNTEAFF.

The chain links TRBV25-1 to TRBJ1-2; D unresolved. The germline V gene has CDR1 MGHDK and CDR2 SYGVNS. The CDR3 contains 11 residues. V lost 1 base and J lost 6, with 3 bases in between. In nucleotides, the CDR3 is TGTGCCAGCAGTGAATCCGATGGCTACACCTTC. Translating it yields CASSESDGYTF.

This clone was counted a few times. The rearrangement joins TRBV6-1 to TRBJ2-3; D not resolved. CDR1 MNHNS and CDR2 SASEGT come from the germline V gene. The CDR3 is 15 residues long. Trimming pared 1 base from V and 1 base from J, leaving 9 bases between. The CDR3 loop reads CASSEVSPRTDTQYF. In DNA, the CDR3 is TGTGCCAGCAGTGAAGTCTCCCCCCGCACAGATACGCAGTATTTT.

Turning to this clone: At one end, the junction sequence differs from germline, possibly due to a read error. The chain carries TRBV5-1 and TRBJ1-1; D unclear. This CDR3 is built from 15 residues. CDR1 and CDR2 from the germline V gene are SGHRS and YFSETQ. Here the CDR3 DNA reads TGCGCCAACAGCTTGTTTGCGGAGTTGAACACTGAAGCTTTCTTT. Protein product: CANSLFAELNTEAFF. Combining the CDR3 with reference TRBV5-1 and TRBJ1-1 gives the whole variable domain KAGVTQTPRYLIKTRGQQVTLSCSPISGHRSVSWYQQTPGQGLQFLFEYFSETQRNKGNFPGRFSGRQFSNSRSEMNVSTLELGDSALYLCANSLFAELNTEAFFGQGTRLTVV.

This clone has only a few counts. The V call is TRBV5-1, the J call TRBJ2-2; TRBD2 is a possible D gene (6 bases). V shed 4 bases and J shed 7 bases, with 14 bases lying between them. From germline, CDR1 is SGHRS and CDR2 YFSETQ. The CDR3 extends over 14 amino acids. CDR3 protein: CASSTGLGGGELFF. The DNA of the CDR3 is TGCGCCAGCAGCACCGGACTGGGGGGCGGGGAGCTGTTTTTT.

This clone has ten or more counts. This chain uses TRBV7-9 with TRBJ1-1; 7 bases map to TRBD1. The CDR3 is 13 amino acids. Germline CDR1 SEHNR, CDR2 FQNEAQ (reference sequence). The V and J ends lost 8 bases and 1 base, in that order; junction bases with no gene match: 4. CDR3 in DNA: TGTGCCAGCTTGGGACAGTCGAACACTGAAGCTTTCTTT. Protein product: CASLGQSNTEAFF. Using reference TRBV7-9 and TRBJ1-1 for the parts outside the CDR3, the full variable domain is DTGVSQNPRHKITKRGQNVTFRCDPISEHNRLYWYRQTLGQGPEFLTYFQNEAQLEKSRLLSDRFSAERPKGSFSTLEIQRTEQGDSAMYLCASLGQSNTEAFFGQGTRLTVV.

The chain joins TRBV7-2 to TRBJ1-1, with no clear D. Trimming cost V 3 bases and J 2 bases, with 10 bases left between them. Germline CDR1 reads SGHTA; CDR2 reads FQGNSA. The CDR3 totals 14 residues. DNA of the CDR3: TGTGCCAGCAGCTTTGGGGTCAGTAACACTGAAGCTTTCTTT. This codes for CASSFGVSNTEAFF.

The chain combines TRBV11-2 with TRBJ1-3; 11 positions match TRBD1. The junction had 6 bases not matched to a gene; V was cut back by 6 bases and J by 8 bases. Germline V gene sequence: CDR1 SGHAT, CDR2 FQNNGV. The CDR3 spans 14 residues. In DNA form, the CDR3 reads TGTGCCAGCAGGACCGGGACAGGGGGATACACCATATATTTT. Amino acids: CASRTGTGGYTIYF. Looking up the rest from reference TRBV11-2 and TRBJ1-3 gives the full variable domain: EAGVAQSPRYKIIEKRQSVAFWCNPISGHATLYWYQQILGQGPKLLIQFQNNGVVDDSQLPKDRFSAERLKGVDSTLKIQPAKLEDSAVYLCASRTGTGGYTIYFGEGSWLTVV.

The gene calls are TRBV27 and TRBJ2-5; 9 nucleotides match TRBD2. Trimming at V came to 5 bases and at J to 2 bases, leaving 3 bases not matched to a gene. The length of the CDR3 is 14 residues. Looked up from germline, CDR1 is MNHEY and CDR2 is SMNVEV (reference sequence). The CDR3 region has the DNA TGTGCCAGCAGTGTGCGGGAGGGACAAGAGACCCAGTACTTC. Its protein product is CASSVREGQETQYF.

CDR3 in DNA: TGTGCCAGCAGCTCTGGACTAGCATCAGATACGCAGTATTTT. Its protein product is CASSSGLASDTQYF. The genes are TRBV7-3 and TRBJ2-3, with 8 bases aligning to TRBD2. J lost 4 bases, V lost 4 bases, and 4 bases had no gene match. The CDR3 spans 14 residues. CDR1 is SGHTA and CDR2 is FQGTGA in the germline V gene.

This sequence joins TRBV2 and TRBJ2-7; 8 bases align to TRBD1. The germline CDR1 and CDR2 sequences are SNHLY and FYNNEI. The J segment lost 2 bases and the V segment lost 5 bases, leaving 5 bases of the junction unmatched. CDR3 size: 14 residues. The CDR3: CASSTRTGPYEQYF. The CDR3 bases are TGTGCCAGCAGTACACGGACAGGGCCCTACGAGCAGTACTTC. The whole variable domain, filled in from reference TRBV2 and TRBJ2-7, reads EPEVTQTPSHQVTQMGQEVILRCVPISNHLYFYWYRQILGQKVEFLVSFYNNEISEKSEIFDDQFSVERPDGSNFTLKIRSTKLEDSAMYFCASSTRTGPYEQYFGPGTRLTVT.

Concerning this clone: The same CDR3 also results from other DNA sequences found in this sample. The V call is TRBV5-1, the J call TRBJ2-1; D remains ambiguous. Between the trimmed V and J ends, which lost 0 bases and 0 bases, there was a span of 7 bases. Germline assignment: CDR1 SGHRS and CDR2 YFSETQ. There are 15 residues in the CDR3. The CDR3 sequence is CASSLDGSSYNEQFF. The CDR3 bases are TGCGCCAGCAGCTTGGACGGTAGCTCCTACAATGAGCAGTTCTTC.

V and J are TRBV18 and TRBJ2-2; 8 bases map to TRBD1. CDR1 is KGHSH and CDR2 is LQKENI in the germline V gene. The CDR3 runs to 16 residues. J gave up 1 base and V 1 base, and 2 bases lay outside the gene matches. The CDR3 region is CASSPRGTGNTGELFF. The DNA for the CDR3 is TGTGCCAGCTCACCACGGGGGACAGGGAACACCGGGGAGCTGTTTTTT.

In its sample, this clone was seen once. The chain recombines TRBV4-2 with TRBJ2-7; 11 bases agree with TRBD1. The CDR3 loop spans 15 amino acids. The germline V gene encodes CDR1 LGHNA and CDR2 YNFKEQ. V shed 1 base and J 6 bases; nucleotides not matched to a gene: 5. This CDR3 is CASSQVGQGATEQYF. The CDR3 bases are TGTGCCAGCAGCCAAGTCGGACAGGGGGCTACCGAGCAGTACTTC.

This clone was counted a few times. The chain links TRBV28 to TRBJ1-2, with 8 positions matching TRBD1. Germline V gene sequence: CDR1 MDHEN, CDR2 SYDVKM. J gave up 0 bases and V 6 bases, and 6 bases lay outside the gene matches. CDR3 length equals 15 residues. CDR3 amino acids: CASRTTGGTNYGYTF. For the CDR3, the DNA is TGTGCCAGCAGAACTACAGGGGGGACTAACTATGGCTACACCTTC.

This clone was observed a handful of times. The chain couples TRBV28 to TRBJ2-7; TRBD2 might be the D (6 bases). Trimming removed 8 bases from V and 2 bases from J, with 13 bases in between. Germline CDR1 is MDHEN and CDR2 is SYDVKM. The CDR3 totals 13 residues. CDR3 sequence (DNA): TGTGCCAGCCAAGCTAGCGAAACCTACGAGCAGTACTTC. It specifies CASQASETYEQYF.

CDR3 nucleotides: TGCGCCAGCAGCTCGACAGGAGAACAGCCCCAGCATTTT. Translated, it gives CASSSTGEQPQHF. The chain uses TRBV5-1 and TRBJ1-5; weak D call: TRBD1 (6 bases). The CDR3 has 13 residues. The germline CDR1 and CDR2 sequences are SGHRS and YFSETQ. V lost 3 bases to trimming and J lost 7 bases, with 11 bases between them.

V and J are TRBV4-2 and TRBJ2-7, with D uncertain. The CDR3 is 13 amino acids. Per germline, CDR1 LGHNA and CDR2 YNFKEQ. Trimming removed 2 bases at V and 2 bases at J, with 7 bases between. CDR3 residues: CASSQSGPYEQYF. The DNA for the CDR3 is TGTGCCAGCAGCCAATCCGGGCCCTACGAGCAGTACTTC.

This clone was observed a few times. The rearrangement links TRBV9 to TRBJ1-6; D gene unclear. Germline V CDR1 and CDR2: SGDLS, YYNGEE. V dropped 0 bases and J dropped 10 bases, with 8 bases sitting between them. This CDR3 spans 13 amino acids. The CDR3: CASSVGITSPLHF. The DNA of the CDR3 is TGTGCCAGCAGCGTAGGAATCACCTCACCCCTCCACTTT.